This TCR beta chain was recorded in a study of T cells in Graves' hyperthyroidism and ophthalmopathy. From RNA transcripts, TCR beta CDR3 regions were amplified. First-round RT-PCR of the TCR CDR3 relied on the HTBI primer set. TCRdb passed the multiplex PCR reads through MiXCR, listing each CDR3 protein once. The data hold over 250,000 distinct CDR3 sequences, with 20% to 25% observed a single time. This CDR3 has 15 amino acids. Per the germline V gene, CDR1 is SGHTA and CDR2 is FQGNSA. Trimming removed 3 bases from V and 2 bases from J, with 14 bases in between. This TCR was recovered from a man aged 40-49 years with Graves' hyperthyroidism that later progressed to Graves' ophthalmopathy. The chain joins TRBV7-2 to TRBJ2-7, with a tentative D call TRBD2 (6 bases). Source material: blood. The DNA for the CDR3 is TGTGCCAGCAGCTTTGCGGCGGGAAGGGCCTACGAGCAGTACTTC. Its protein is CASSFAAGRAYEQYF.